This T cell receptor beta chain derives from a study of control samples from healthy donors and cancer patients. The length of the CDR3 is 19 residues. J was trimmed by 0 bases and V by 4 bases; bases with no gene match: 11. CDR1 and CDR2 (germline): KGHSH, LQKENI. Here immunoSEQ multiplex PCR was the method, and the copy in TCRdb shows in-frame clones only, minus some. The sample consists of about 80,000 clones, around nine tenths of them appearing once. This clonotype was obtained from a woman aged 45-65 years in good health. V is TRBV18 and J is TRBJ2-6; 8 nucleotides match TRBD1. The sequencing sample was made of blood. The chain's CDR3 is CASSQPLGQALSGANVLTF. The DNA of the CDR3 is TGTGCCAGCTCACAGCCCTTGGGACAGGCCCTCTCTGGGGCCAACGTCCTGACTTTC.